This TCR beta chain stems from a study of blood T cell repertoires in COVID-19. Study-level background: Sources were T cells, B-cell-depleted T cells, or PBMCs; the material itself was cDNA or gDNA.

Per the study methods: Counts of nucleated cells, estimated from reference gene primer amplification, were obtained. Sequencing was performed with immunoSEQ multiplex PCR; in TCRdb, only in-frame clones are kept and a portion is missing. V and J calls and clone size come straight from that table; D and trimming were deduced from the DNA. Among 60,000 or so clones listed, 75% to 85% were seen once. The V gene lost 0 bases and the J gene lost 1 base, with 10 bases spanning the gap. The CDR3 length is 16 residues. Germline CDR1 and CDR2: LGHNA and YNFKEQ. This chain connects TRBV4-2 to TRBJ1-5; D is uncertain. The sequenced sample was peripheral blood. The receptor was derived from a man of 80 years or more with acute or convalescent COVID-19. CDR3 region: CASSQDGGGSNQPQHF. In DNA, the CDR3 is TGTGCCAGCAGCCAAGACGGAGGAGGAAGCAATCAGCCCCAGCATTTT.